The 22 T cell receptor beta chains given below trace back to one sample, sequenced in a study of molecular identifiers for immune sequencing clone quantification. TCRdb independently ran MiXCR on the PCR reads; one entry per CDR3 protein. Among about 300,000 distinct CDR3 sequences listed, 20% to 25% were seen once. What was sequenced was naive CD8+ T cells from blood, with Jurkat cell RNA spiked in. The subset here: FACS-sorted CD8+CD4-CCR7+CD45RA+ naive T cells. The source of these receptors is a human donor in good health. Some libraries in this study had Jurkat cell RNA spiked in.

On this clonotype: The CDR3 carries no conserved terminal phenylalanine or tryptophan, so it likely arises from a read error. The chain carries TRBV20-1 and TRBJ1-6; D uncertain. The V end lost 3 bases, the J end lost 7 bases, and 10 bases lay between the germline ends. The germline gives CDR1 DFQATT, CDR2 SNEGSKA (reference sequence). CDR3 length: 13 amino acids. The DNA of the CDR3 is TGCAGTGCTAGGCCCGAGGGAAATTCACCCCTCCACCTT. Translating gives CSARPEGNSPLHL.

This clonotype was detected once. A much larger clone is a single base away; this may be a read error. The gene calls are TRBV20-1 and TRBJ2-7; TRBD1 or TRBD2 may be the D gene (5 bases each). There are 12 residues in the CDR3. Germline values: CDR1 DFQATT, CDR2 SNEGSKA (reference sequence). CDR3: CGARDLTYEQYF. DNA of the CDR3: TGCGGTGCCAGGGACCTAACCTACGAGCAGTACTTC.

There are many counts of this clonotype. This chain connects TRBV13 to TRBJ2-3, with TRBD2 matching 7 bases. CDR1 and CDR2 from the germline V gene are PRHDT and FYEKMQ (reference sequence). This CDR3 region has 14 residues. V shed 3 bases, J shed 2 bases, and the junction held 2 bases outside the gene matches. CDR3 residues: CASSLSGATDTQYF. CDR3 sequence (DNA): TGTGCCAGCAGCTTGAGCGGGGCCACAGATACGCAGTATTTT.

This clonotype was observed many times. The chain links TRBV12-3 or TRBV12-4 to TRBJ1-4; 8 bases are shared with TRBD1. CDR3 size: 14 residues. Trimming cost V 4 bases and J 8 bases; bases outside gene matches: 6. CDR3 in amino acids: CASSSTGVGEKLFF. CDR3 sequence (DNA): TGTGCCAGCAGTTCGACAGGGGTCGGCGAAAAACTGTTTTTT.

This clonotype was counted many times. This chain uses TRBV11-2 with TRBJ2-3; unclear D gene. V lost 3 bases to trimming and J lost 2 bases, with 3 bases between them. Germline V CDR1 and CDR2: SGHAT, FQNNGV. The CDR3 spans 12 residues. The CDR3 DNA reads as TGTGCCAGCAGCTTGACCACAGATACGCAGTATTTT. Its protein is CASSLTTDTQYF.

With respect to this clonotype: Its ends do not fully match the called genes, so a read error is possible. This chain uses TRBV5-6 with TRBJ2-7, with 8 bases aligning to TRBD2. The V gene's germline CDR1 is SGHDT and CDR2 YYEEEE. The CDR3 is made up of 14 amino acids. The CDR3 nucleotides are TGTGCCAGCAGCTTGGCGGGAGGGCCTGCCGAGCAGTGCTTC. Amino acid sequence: CASSLAGGPAEQCF.

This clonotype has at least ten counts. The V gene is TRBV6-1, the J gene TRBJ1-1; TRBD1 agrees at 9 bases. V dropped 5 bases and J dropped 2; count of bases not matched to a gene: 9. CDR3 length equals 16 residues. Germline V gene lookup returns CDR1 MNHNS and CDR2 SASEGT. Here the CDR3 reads CASSTGGAYFNTEAFF. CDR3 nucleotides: TGTGCCAGCAGTACAGGGGGCGCTTATTTTAACACTGAAGCTTTCTTT.

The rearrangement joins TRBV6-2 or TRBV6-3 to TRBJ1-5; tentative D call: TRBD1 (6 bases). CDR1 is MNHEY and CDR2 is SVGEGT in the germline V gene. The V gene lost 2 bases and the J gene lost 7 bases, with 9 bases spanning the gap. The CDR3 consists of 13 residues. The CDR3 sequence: CASSYGGGQPQHF. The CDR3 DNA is TGTGCCAGCAGTTACGGGGGCGGACAGCCCCAGCATTTT.

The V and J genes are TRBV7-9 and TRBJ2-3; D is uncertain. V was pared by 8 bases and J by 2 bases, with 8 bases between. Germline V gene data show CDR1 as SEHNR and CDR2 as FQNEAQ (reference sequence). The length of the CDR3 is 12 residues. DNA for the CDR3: TGTGCCAGCCATGGATTCACAGATACGCAGTATTTT. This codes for CASHGFTDTQYF.

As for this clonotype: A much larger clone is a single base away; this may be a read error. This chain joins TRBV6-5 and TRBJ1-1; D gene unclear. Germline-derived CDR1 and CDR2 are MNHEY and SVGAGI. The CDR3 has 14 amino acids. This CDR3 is CASSLTPMNTEASF. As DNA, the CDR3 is TGTGCCAGCAGTTTGACACCTATGAACACTGAAGCTTCCTTT.

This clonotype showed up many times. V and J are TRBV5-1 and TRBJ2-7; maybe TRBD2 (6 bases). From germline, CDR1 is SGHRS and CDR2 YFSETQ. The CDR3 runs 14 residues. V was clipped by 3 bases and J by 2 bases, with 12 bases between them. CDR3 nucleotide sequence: TGCGCCAGCAGCTCCCGGGGGTCGACCTACGAGCAGTACTTC. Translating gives CASSSRGSTYEQYF.

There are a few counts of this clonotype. CDR3: CSARDTSPFAYEQYF. The DNA for the CDR3 is TGCAGTGCTAGAGATACTAGCCCGTTTGCTTACGAGCAGTACTTC. J is TRBJ2-7 and V is TRBV20-1; maybe TRBD2 (6 bases). Deletions cut 0 bases from V and 4 bases from J, with 16 bases between. Germline V gene sequence: CDR1 DFQATT, CDR2 SNEGSKA (reference sequence). This CDR3 has 15 amino acids.

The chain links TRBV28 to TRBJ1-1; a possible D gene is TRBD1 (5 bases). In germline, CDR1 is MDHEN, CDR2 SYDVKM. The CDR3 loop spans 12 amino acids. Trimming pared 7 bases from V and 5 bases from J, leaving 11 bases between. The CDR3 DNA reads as TGTGCCAGCACCAGGGTGTGGACTGAAGCTTTCTTT. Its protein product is CASTRVWTEAFF.

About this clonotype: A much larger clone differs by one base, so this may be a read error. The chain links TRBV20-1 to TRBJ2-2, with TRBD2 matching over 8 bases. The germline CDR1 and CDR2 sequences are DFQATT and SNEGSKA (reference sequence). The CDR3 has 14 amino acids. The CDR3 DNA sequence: TGCGGTGCTAGCGGGCAGGGAAACACCGGGGAGCTGTTTTTT. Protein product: CGASGQGNTGELFF.

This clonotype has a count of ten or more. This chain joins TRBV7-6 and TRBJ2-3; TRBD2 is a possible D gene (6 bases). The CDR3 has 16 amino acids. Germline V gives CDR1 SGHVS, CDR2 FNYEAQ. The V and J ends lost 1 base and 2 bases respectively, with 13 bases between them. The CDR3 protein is CASSLVGSGNTDTQYF. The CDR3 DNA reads TGTGCCAGCAGCTTAGTGGGTAGCGGAAACACAGATACGCAGTATTTT.

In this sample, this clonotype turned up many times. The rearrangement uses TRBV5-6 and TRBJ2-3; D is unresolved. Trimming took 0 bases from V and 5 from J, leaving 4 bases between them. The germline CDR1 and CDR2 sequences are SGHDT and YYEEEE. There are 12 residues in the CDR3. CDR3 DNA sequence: TGTGCCAGCAGCTTGGAAGTAGATACGCAGTATTTT. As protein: CASSLEVDTQYF.

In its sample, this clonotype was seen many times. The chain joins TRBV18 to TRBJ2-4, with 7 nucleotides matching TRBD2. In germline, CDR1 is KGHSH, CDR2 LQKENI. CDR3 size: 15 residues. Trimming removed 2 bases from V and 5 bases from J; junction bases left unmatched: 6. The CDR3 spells CASSPGNLAENIQYF. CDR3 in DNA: TGTGCCAGCTCACCAGGAAATCTAGCGGAAAACATTCAGTACTTC. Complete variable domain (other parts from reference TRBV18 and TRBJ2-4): NAGVMQNPRHLVRRRGQEARLRCSPMKGHSHVYWYRQLPEEGLKFMVYLQKENIIDESGMPKERFSAEFPKEGPSILRIQQVVRGDSAAYFCASSPGNLAENIQYFGAGTRLSVL.

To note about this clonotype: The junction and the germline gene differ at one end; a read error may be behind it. The CDR3: CGARGGLVPADTQYF. The CDR3 DNA reads as TGCGGTGCTAGAGGGGGACTAGTGCCCGCAGATACGCAGTATTTT. The chain carries TRBV20-1 and TRBJ2-3, with 8 bases that match TRBD2. The CDR3 is made up of 15 amino acids. The germline V gene has CDR1 DFQATT and CDR2 SNEGSKA (reference sequence).

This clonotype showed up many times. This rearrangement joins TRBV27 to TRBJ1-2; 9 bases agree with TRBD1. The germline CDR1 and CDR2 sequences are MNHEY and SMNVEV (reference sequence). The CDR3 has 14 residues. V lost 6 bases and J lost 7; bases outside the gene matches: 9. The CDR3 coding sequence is TGTGCCAGCAGGACCGGGACAGGGTCCCCTGGCTACACCTTC. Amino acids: CASRTGTGSPGYTF.

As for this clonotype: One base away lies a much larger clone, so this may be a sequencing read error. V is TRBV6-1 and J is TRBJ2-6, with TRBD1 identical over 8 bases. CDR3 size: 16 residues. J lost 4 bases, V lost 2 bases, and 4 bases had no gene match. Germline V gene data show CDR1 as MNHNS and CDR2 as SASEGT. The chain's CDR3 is CASSENRGAGANVLTF. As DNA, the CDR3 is TGTGCCAGCAGTGAAAACAGGGGGGCAGGGGCCAACGTCCTGACTTTC.

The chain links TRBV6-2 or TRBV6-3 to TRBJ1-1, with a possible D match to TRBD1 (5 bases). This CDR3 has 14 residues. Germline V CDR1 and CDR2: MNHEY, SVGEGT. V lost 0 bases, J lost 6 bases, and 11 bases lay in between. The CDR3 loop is CASSYSIGDAEAFF. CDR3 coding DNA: TGTGCCAGCAGTTACTCGATAGGGGACGCTGAAGCTTTCTTT.

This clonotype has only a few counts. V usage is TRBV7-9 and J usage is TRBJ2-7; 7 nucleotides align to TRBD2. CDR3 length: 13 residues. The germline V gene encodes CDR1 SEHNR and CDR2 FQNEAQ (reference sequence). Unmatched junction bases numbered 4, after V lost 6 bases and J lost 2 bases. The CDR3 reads CASRREGTYEQYF. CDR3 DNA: TGTGCCAGCAGGAGGGAGGGAACCTACGAGCAGTACTTC.